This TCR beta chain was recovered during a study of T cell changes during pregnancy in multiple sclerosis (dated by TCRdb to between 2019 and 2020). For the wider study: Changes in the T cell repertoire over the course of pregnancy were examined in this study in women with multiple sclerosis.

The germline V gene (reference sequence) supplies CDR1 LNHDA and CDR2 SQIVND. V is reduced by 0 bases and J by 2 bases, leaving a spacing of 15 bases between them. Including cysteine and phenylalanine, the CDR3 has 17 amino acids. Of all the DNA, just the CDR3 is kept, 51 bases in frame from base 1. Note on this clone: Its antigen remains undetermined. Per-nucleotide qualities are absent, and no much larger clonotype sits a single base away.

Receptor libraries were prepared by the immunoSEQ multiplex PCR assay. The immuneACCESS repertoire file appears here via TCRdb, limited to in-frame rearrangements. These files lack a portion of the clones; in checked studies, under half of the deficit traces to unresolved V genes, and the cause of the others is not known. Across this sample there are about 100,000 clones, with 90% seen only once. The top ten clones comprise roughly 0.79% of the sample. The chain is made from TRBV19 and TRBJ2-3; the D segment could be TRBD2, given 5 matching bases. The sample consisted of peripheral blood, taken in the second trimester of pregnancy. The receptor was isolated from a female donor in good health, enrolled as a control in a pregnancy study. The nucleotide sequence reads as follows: TGTGCCAGTAGTATAGATCGCGGCGGGTTATTCACAGATACGCAGTATTTT. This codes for CASSIDRGGLFTDTQYF.